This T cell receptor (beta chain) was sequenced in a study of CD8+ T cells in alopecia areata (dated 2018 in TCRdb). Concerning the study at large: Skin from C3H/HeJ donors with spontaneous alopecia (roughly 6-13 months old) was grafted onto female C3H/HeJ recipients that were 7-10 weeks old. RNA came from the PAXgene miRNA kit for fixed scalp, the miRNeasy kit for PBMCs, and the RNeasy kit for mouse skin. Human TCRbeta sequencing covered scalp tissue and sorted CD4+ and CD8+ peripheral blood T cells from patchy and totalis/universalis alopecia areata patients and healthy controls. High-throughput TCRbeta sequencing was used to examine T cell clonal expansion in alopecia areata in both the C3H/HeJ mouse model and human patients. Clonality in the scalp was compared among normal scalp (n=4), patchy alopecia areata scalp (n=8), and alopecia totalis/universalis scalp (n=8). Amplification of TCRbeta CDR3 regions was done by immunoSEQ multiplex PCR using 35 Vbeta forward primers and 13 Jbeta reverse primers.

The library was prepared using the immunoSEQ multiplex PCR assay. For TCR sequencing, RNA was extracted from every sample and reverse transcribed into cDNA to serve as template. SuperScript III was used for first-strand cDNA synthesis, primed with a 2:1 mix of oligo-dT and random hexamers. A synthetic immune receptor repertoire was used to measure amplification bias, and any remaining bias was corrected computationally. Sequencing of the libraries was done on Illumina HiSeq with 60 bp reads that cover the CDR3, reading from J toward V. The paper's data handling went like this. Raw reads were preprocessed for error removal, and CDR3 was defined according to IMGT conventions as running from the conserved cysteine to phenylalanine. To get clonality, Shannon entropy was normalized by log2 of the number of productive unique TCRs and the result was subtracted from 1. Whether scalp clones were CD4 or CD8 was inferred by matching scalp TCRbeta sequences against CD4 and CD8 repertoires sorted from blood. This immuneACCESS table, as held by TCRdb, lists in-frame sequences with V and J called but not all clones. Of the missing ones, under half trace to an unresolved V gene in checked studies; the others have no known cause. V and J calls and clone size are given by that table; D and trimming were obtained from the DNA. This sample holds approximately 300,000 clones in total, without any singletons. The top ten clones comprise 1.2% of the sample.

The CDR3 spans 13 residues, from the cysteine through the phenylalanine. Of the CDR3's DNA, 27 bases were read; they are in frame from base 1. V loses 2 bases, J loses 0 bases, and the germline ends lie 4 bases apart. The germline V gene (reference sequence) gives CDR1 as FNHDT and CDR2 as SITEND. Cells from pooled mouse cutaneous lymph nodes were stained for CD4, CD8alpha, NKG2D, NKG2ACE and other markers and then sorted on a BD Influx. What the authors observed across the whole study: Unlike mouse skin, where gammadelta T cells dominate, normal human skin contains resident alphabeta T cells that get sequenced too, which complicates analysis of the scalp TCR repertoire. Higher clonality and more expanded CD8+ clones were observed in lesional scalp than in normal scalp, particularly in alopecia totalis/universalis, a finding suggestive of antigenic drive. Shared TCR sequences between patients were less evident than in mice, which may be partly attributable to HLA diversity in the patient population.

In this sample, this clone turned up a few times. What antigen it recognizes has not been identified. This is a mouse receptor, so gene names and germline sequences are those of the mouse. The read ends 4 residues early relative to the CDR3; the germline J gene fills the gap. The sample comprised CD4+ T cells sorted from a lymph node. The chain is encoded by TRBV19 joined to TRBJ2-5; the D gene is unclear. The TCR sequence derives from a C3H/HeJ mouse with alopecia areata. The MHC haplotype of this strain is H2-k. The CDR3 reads CASSIPNQDTQYF. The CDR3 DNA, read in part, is TGTGCCAGCAGTATTCCTAACCAAGAC.